One and the same sample provided the 28 T cell receptor beta chains below, sequenced in a study of CD8 T cells in Susac syndrome. RNA totalling about 0.45 to 1 ug underwent reverse transcription with random hexamers. TCRdb reprocessed the immunoSEQ multiplex PCR reads with MiXCR, giving one entry per CDR3 protein. Of hundreds of thousands of distinct CDR3 sequences listed, roughly 85% were seen once; the top ten hold approximately 0.11%. The sample comprised CD8+ T cells from PBMCs. Receptors were obtained from a human donor with multiple sclerosis.

This chain uses TRBV20-1 with TRBJ2-2; TRBD2 agrees at 13 bases. V lost 1 base to trimming and J lost 2 bases; unmatched junction nucleotides: 4. The CDR3 is 17 amino acids. Germline V gives CDR1 DFQATT, CDR2 SNEGSKA (reference sequence). The CDR3 DNA follows: TGCAGTGCTAGAGCCGGGACTAGCGGGATTAACACCGGGGAGCTGTTTTTT. This translates into CSARAGTSGINTGELFF.

The chain recombines TRBV29-1 with TRBJ2-6, with 7 bases matching TRBD1. Per the germline V gene, CDR1 is SQVTM and CDR2 is ANQGSEA. The ends lost 3 bases at V and 0 bases at J; junction bases unmatched: 8. CDR3 length: 17 amino acids. The CDR3 here is CSVDYHTGDSGANVLTF. DNA for the CDR3: TGCAGCGTTGATTACCATACAGGGGACTCTGGGGCCAACGTCCTGACTTTC.

The table lists this clonotype with a count of one. This chain links TRBV30 with TRBJ1-5; D call uncertain. Germline values: CDR1 GTSNPN, CDR2 SVGIG (reference sequence). Trimming stripped 3 bases from V and 4 bases from J, with 13 bases between. The CDR3 runs to 14 residues. CDR3 residues: CAWSPGVLNQPQHF. The CDR3 bases are TGTGCCTGGAGCCCCGGGGTATTAAATCAGCCCCAGCATTTT. Full variable domain (outside the CDR3, taken from reference TRBV30 and TRBJ1-5): SQTIHQWPATLVQPVGSPLSLECTVEGTSNPNLYWYRQAAGRGLQLLFYSVGIGQISSEVPQNLSASRPQDRQFILSSKKLLLSDSGFYLCAWSPGVLNQPQHFGDGTRLSIL.

This clonotype was seen once. This chain links TRBV7-8 with TRBJ1-1; D remains ambiguous. From germline, CDR1 is SGHVS and CDR2 FQNEAQ. The CDR3 runs to 15 residues. V lost 5 bases and J lost 1, with 14 bases in between. CDR3 sequence (DNA): TGTGCCAGCAGCCGAGGTCGGGCCCCGAACACTGAAGCTTTCTTT. This encodes CASSRGRAPNTEAFF. Full variable domain (remainder filled in from reference TRBV7-8 and TRBJ1-1): GAGVSQSPRYKVAKRGQDVALRCDPISGHVSLFWYQQALGQGPEFLTYFQNEAQLDKSGLPSDRFFAERPEGSVSTLKIQRTQQEDSAVYLCASSRGRAPNTEAFFGQGTRLTVV.

The gene calls are TRBV6-2 or TRBV6-3 and TRBJ1-1; no clear D. The length of the CDR3 is 15 residues. Trimming shortened V by 4 bases and J by 3 bases, and 15 bases separated the two germline ends. CDR1 MNHEY and CDR2 SVGEGT come from the germline V gene. The CDR3 DNA follows: TGTGCCAGCAGTTTGGACGGGCCCTCCTACACTGAAGCTTTCTTT. This encodes CASSLDGPSYTEAFF.

This chain connects TRBV3-1 to TRBJ1-2, with 8 bases aligning to TRBD1. V gave up 4 bases and J gave up 0 bases; unmatched junction bases: 4. CDR1 LGHDT and CDR2 YNNKEL come from the germline V gene (reference sequence). This CDR3 contains 15 residues. CDR3 protein: CASSLRDRPNYGYTF. The CDR3 bases are TGTGCCAGCAGCCTCCGGGACAGGCCTAACTATGGCTACACCTTC.

The chain is built from TRBV20-1 and TRBJ2-7; 10 bases agree with TRBD2. J lost 1 base, V lost 2 bases, and 8 bases had no gene match. CDR1 and CDR2 from the germline V gene are DFQATT and SNEGSKA (reference sequence). There are 16 residues in the CDR3. The CDR3 protein is CSARLPSGSSSYEQYF. In DNA form, the CDR3 reads TGCAGTGCTAGACTCCCTAGCGGGAGTTCGTCCTACGAGCAGTACTTC.

The chain is built from TRBV6-5 and TRBJ2-2; D unresolved. Trimming took 8 bases from V and 3 from J, leaving 7 bases between them. The CDR3 has 12 residues. From germline, CDR1 is MNHEY and CDR2 SVGAGI. DNA of the CDR3: TGTGCCAGCGGTCCCTACACCGGGGAGCTGTTTTTT. Its translation: CASGPYTGELFF.

This clonotype was found once. J is TRBJ1-3 and V is TRBV7-9; unclear D gene. The CDR3 is 15 residues long. CDR1 and CDR2 from the germline V gene are SEHNR and FQNEAQ (reference sequence). The V gene lost 5 bases and the J gene lost 2 bases, with 13 bases spanning the gap. In DNA, the CDR3 is TGTGCCAGCAGCCGACTGCAGGAGACTGGAAACACCATATATTTT. This translates into CASSRLQETGNTIYF.

V usage is TRBV2 and J usage is TRBJ1-4; 10 bases are a match to TRBD1. Germline V gene lookup returns CDR1 SNHLY and CDR2 FYNNEI. Trimming took 6 bases from V and 5 from J; bases not matched to a gene: 9. The CDR3 is 16 amino acids. CDR3: CASRSGTGAINEKLFF. The CDR3 DNA reads as TGTGCCAGCAGGTCCGGGACAGGGGCGATAAATGAAAAACTGTTTTTT.

V usage is TRBV29-1 and J usage is TRBJ1-2; 7 nucleotides match TRBD1. Germline-derived CDR1 and CDR2 are SQVTM and ANQGSEA. The trim removed 7 bases at V and 6 bases at J, leaving 8 bases unmatched. The CDR3 loop spans 12 amino acids. The CDR3 reads CSASGTADGYTF. The CDR3 nucleotides are TGCAGCGCCTCCGGGACAGCGGATGGCTACACCTTC.

In this sample, this clonotype turned up once. For the CDR3, the DNA is TGCGCCAGCAGCCAAGAGCGAGGAGTCTATGGCTACACCTTC. This sequence encodes CASSQERGVYGYTF. This chain joins TRBV4-1 and TRBJ1-2; D is unclear. Germline V gives CDR1 MGHRA, CDR2 YSYEKL. The CDR3 runs 14 residues. Trimming removed 0 bases at V and 4 bases at J, with 9 bases between.

The chain carries TRBV7-9 and TRBJ2-5, with D possibly matching TRBD1 (6 bases). Deletions cut 3 bases from V and 3 bases from J, with 11 bases between. CDR1 is SEHNR, CDR2 FQNEAQ, per germline (reference sequence). The CDR3 is 14 amino acids. CDR3 DNA sequence: TGTGCCAGCAGCTTTTCGGACAGAAAAGAGACCCAGTACTTC. The encoded protein is CASSFSDRKETQYF.

This rearrangement joins TRBV30 to TRBJ1-1; D may be TRBD1 (6 bases). V lost 0 bases and J lost 6, with 14 bases in between. The length of the CDR3 is 14 residues. In germline, CDR1 is GTSNPN, CDR2 SVGIG (reference sequence). CDR3 DNA sequence: TGTGCCTGGAGTGTTGTTGGGGGGCCCCCTGAAGCTTTCTTT. This encodes CAWSVVGGPPEAFF.

This clonotype was recorded only once. V gene TRBV27 combines with J gene TRBJ1-2, with TRBD1 matching 8 bases. The CDR3 loop spans 15 amino acids. V lost 5 bases, J lost 5 bases, and 10 bases stayed unmatched. Germline CDR1 is MNHEY and CDR2 is SMNVEV (reference sequence). Here the CDR3 DNA reads TGTGCCAGCAGTCCCAGGGGGCTCCCAGATTATGGCTACACCTTC. This gives the protein CASSPRGLPDYGYTF.

V usage is TRBV30 and J usage is TRBJ2-4, with TRBD1 matching over 8 bases. The CDR3 loop spans 16 amino acids. The V gene's germline CDR1 is GTSNPN and CDR2 SVGIG (reference sequence). With V trimmed by 2 bases and J by 8 bases, 14 bases remained unmatched. The CDR3 sequence: CAWSTGAGGISDIQYF. CDR3 DNA sequence: TGTGCCTGGAGTACCGGGGCAGGGGGCATTTCGGACATTCAGTACTTC. Using reference TRBV30 and TRBJ2-4 for the parts outside the CDR3, the full variable domain is SQTIHQWPATLVQPVGSPLSLECTVEGTSNPNLYWYRQAAGRGLQLLFYSVGIGQISSEVPQNLSASRPQDRQFILSSKKLLLSDSGFYLCAWSTGAGGISDIQYFGAGTRLSVL.

This clonotype was detected only a few times. The chain links TRBV2 to TRBJ2-7; no definite D call. V was shortened by 1 base and J by 2 bases, with 12 bases between the two germline ends. The CDR3 contains 15 residues. Germline V CDR1 and CDR2: SNHLY, FYNNEI. This chain's CDR3 is CASSEVGRATYEQYF. The CDR3 DNA reads as TGTGCCAGCAGTGAAGTGGGTAGGGCGACCTACGAGCAGTACTTC.

The chain carries TRBV4-2 and TRBJ1-4; 7 bases are shared with TRBD1. CDR3 length: 16 residues. Germline assignment: CDR1 LGHNA and CDR2 YNFKEQ. With V trimmed by 0 bases and J by 4 bases, 5 bases remained unmatched. CDR3 coding DNA: TGTGCCAGCAGCCAAGATCCGGGACAGAGTAATGAAAAACTGTTTTTT. This encodes CASSQDPGQSNEKLFF.

J is TRBJ2-7 and V is TRBV27; 9 bases match TRBD2. In germline, CDR1 is MNHEY, CDR2 SMNVEV (reference sequence). The J segment lost 3 bases and the V segment lost 2 bases, leaving 5 bases of the junction unmatched. The CDR3 is made up of 15 amino acids. CDR3 residues: CASSLASGAFYEQYF. The CDR3 DNA sequence: TGTGCCAGCAGTTTAGCTAGCGGGGCCTTCTACGAGCAGTACTTC.

The V and J genes are TRBV30 and TRBJ2-7; TRBD1 matches 8 bases. This CDR3 has 12 amino acids. In germline, CDR1 is GTSNPN, CDR2 SVGIG (reference sequence). J gave up 6 bases and V 2 bases, and 3 bases lay outside the gene matches. CDR3 coding DNA: TGTGCCTGGAGTTGGCAGGGGGCCGAGCAGTACTTC. Translated, it gives CAWSWQGAEQYF.

The chain joins TRBV29-1 to TRBJ2-2; D remains ambiguous. Trimming shortened V by 3 bases and J by 0 bases, and 11 bases separated the two germline ends. There are 15 residues in the CDR3. Germline assignment: CDR1 SQVTM and CDR2 ANQGSEA. CDR3 loop: CSVEIPEANTGELFF. CDR3 bases: TGCAGCGTTGAGATCCCCGAGGCGAACACCGGGGAGCTGTTTTTT.

This clonotype was picked up one time. The chain is built from TRBV27 and TRBJ2-1; D may be TRBD1 (6 bases). V was trimmed by 5 bases and J by 7 bases, leaving 18 bases between them. The CDR3 extends over 15 amino acids. CDR1 MNHEY and CDR2 SMNVEV come from the germline V gene (reference sequence). The CDR3 protein is CASSQGTTPWNEQFF. DNA of the CDR3: TGTGCCAGCAGTCAGGGGACCACCCCGTGGAATGAGCAGTTCTTC.

The rearrangement joins TRBV5-5 to TRBJ2-3, with D unclear. There are 16 residues in the CDR3. Between the trimmed V and J ends, which lost 4 bases and 0 bases, there was a span of 15 bases. Germline CDR1 reads SGHKS; CDR2 reads YYEKEE (reference sequence). CDR3 residues: CASSGRGGASTDTQYF. CDR3 DNA: TGTGCCAGCAGCGGTCGAGGCGGAGCTAGCACAGATACGCAGTATTTT.

This chain joins TRBV28 and TRBJ1-5; TRBD1 matches at 7 bases. Germline-derived CDR1 and CDR2 are MDHEN and SYDVKM. There are 14 residues in the CDR3. V shed 6 bases and J 3 bases; nucleotides not matched to a gene: 5. Here the CDR3 reads CASRSGQPNQPQHF. As DNA, the CDR3 is TGTGCCAGCAGATCGGGACAGCCCAATCAGCCCCAGCATTTT.

This chain links TRBV5-8 with TRBJ1-6, with unresolved D. The CDR3 is 14 amino acids. The germline CDR1 and CDR2 sequences are SGHTS and YDEGEE. V dropped 4 bases and J dropped 0 bases, with 5 bases sitting between them. The CDR3 sequence: CASSPSSYNSPLHF. DNA for the CDR3: TGTGCCAGCAGCCCTAGCTCCTATAATTCACCCCTCCACTTT.

The V gene is TRBV9, the J gene TRBJ2-3, with 7 positions matching TRBD1. V lost 2 bases and J lost 3; bases outside the gene matches: 9. The germline V gene has CDR1 SGDLS and CDR2 YYNGEE. The CDR3 runs to 16 residues. The CDR3 protein is CASSVVGETGTDTQYF. The CDR3 nucleotides read TGTGCCAGCAGCGTGGTTGGGGAGACAGGGACAGATACGCAGTATTTT. Combining the CDR3 with reference TRBV9 and TRBJ2-3 gives the whole variable domain DSGVTQTPKHLITATGQRVTLRCSPRSGDLSVYWYQQSLDQGLQFLIQYYNGEERAKGNILERFSAQQFPDLHSELNLSSLELGDSALYFCASSVVGETGTDTQYFGPGTRLTVL.

J is TRBJ2-1 and V is TRBV6-5, with D possibly being TRBD1 (5 bases). This CDR3 comprises 14 residues. Trimming stripped 1 base from V and 4 bases from J, with 8 bases between. Germline-derived CDR1 and CDR2 are MNHEY and SVGAGI. The CDR3 region is CASSYFPGYNEQFF. The CDR3 nucleotides read TGTGCCAGCAGTTACTTCCCAGGGTACAATGAGCAGTTCTTC.

The J gene is TRBJ2-1, the V gene TRBV25-1; a weak D match, TRBD1 (6 bases). The CDR3 totals 13 residues. Trimming shortened V by 4 bases and J by 9 bases, and 13 bases separated the two germline ends. CDR1 is MGHDK, CDR2 SYGVNS, per germline. CDR3 bases: TGTGCCAGCAGTGGTCCAGGGGTGCCTGAGCAGTTCTTC. Translated, it gives CASSGPGVPEQFF.